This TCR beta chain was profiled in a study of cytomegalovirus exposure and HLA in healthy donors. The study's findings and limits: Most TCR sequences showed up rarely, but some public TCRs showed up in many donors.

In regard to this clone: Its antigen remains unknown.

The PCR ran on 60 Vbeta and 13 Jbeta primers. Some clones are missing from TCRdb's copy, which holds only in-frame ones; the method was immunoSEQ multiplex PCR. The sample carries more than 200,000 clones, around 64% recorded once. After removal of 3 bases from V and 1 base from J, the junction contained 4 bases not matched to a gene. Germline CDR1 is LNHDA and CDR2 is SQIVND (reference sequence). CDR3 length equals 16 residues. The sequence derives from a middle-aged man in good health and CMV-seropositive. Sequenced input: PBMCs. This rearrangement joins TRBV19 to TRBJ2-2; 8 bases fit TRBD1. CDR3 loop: CASSIQGAGNTGELFF. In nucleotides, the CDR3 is TGTGCCAGTAGTATCCAGGGGGCTGGGAACACCGGGGAGCTGTTTTTT.